A single sample gave rise to the 8 T cell receptor beta chains below, sequenced in a study of blood T cell repertoires in COVID-19 (TCRdb year 2020). The library was made by the immunoSEQ multiplex PCR assay. TCRdb limited this immuneACCESS table to in-frame rearrangements with V and J called. A share of clones is missing; checked studies link under half to unresolved V genes, and the rest is unexplained. This sample has approximately 300,000 clones in its table, and over 75% of those were observed once. The ten largest clones take up approximately 7.5% of the sample. Sequenced material: peripheral blood. The receptors originated from a woman aged 25 to 39 with COVID-19, enrolled during active disease.

The CDR3 region is CAWSAGGAGANVLTF. The CDR3 bases are TGTGCCTGGAGTGCTGGGGGCGCTGGGGCCAACGTCCTGACTTTC. The chain uses TRBV30 and TRBJ2-6; D might be TRBD1 (6 bases). Trimming stripped 1 base from V and 2 bases from J, with 9 bases between. CDR3 size: 15 residues. Germline values: CDR1 GTSNPN, CDR2 SVGIG (reference sequence).

Points on this clone: The junction differs from germline at one of its ends, possibly a read error. V gene TRBV5-1 combines with J gene TRBJ2-7; maybe TRBD2 (5 bases). CDR3 length equals 14 residues. Germline assignment: CDR1 SGHRS and CDR2 YFSETQ. Here the CDR3 DNA reads TGCGCCAGCAGCTTATCTAGCCAGGCCTATGAGCAGTACTTC. Protein product: CASSLSSQAYEQYF. Variable domain in full (rest from reference TRBV5-1 and TRBJ2-7): KAGVTQTPRYLIKTRGQQVTLSCSPISGHRSVSWYQQTPGQGLQFLFEYFSETQRNKGNFPGRFSGRQFSNSRSEMNVSTLELGDSALYLCASSLSSQAYEQYFGPGTRLTVT.

This chain uses TRBV27 with TRBJ1-1, with D hard to call. This CDR3 contains 16 residues. Germline CDR1 reads MNHEY; CDR2 reads SMNVEV (reference sequence). The V and J ends lost 3 bases and 1 base respectively, with 15 bases between them. The CDR3: CASSLKRALWNTEAFF. The DNA for the CDR3 is TGTGCCAGCAGTTTGAAGAGGGCCTTGTGGAACACTGAAGCTTTCTTT.

The V call is TRBV2, the J call TRBJ2-1, with D tentatively TRBD1 (6 bases). Trimming left V 8 bases short and J 5 bases short, with 7 bases between. The CDR3 is made up of 11 amino acids. Per the germline V gene, CDR1 is SNHLY and CDR2 is FYNNEI. The CDR3 DNA sequence: TGTGCCAGCGAGGGGGACAATGAGCAGTTCTTC. Protein sequence: CASEGDNEQFF. The variable domain in full, with the rest retrieved from reference TRBV2 and TRBJ2-1, is EPEVTQTPSHQVTQMGQEVILRCVPISNHLYFYWYRQILGQKVEFLVSFYNNEISEKSEIFDDQFSVERPDGSNFTLKIRSTKLEDSAMYFCASEGDNEQFFGPGTRLTVL.

CDR3 coding DNA: TGTGCCAGCACCTCCGCCCCGGGAGAAGACGAGCAGTTCTTC. Encoded protein: CASTSAPGEDEQFF. The genes are TRBV7-2 and TRBJ2-1; tentatively, D is TRBD2 (6 bases). From germline, CDR1 is SGHTA and CDR2 FQGNSA. The CDR3 is 14 amino acids. Trimming left V 7 bases short and J 10 bases short, with 20 bases between.

The chain recombines TRBV19 with TRBJ2-2; a weak D match, TRBD2 (5 bases). Germline V gives CDR1 LNHDA, CDR2 SQIVND (reference sequence). V dropped 6 bases and J dropped 6 bases, with 14 bases sitting between them. The CDR3 totals 14 residues. The CDR3 is CASRRTGTAGELFF. DNA for the CDR3: TGTGCCAGTAGACGGACGGGAACGGCCGGGGAGCTGTTTTTT.

Only one count was recorded for this clone. The chain recombines TRBV28 with TRBJ1-5, with D possibly matching TRBD1 (5 bases). The CDR3 extends over 15 amino acids. Germline V gene data show CDR1 as MDHEN and CDR2 as SYDVKM. Between the trimmed V and J ends, which lost 6 bases and 3 bases, there was a span of 15 bases. Here the CDR3 DNA reads TGTGCCAGCAGCCCCGGCGGGGCCTACAATCAGCCCCAGCATTTT. As protein: CASSPGGAYNQPQHF.

The gene calls are TRBV2 and TRBJ2-7; 8 positions agree with TRBD1. Trimming removed 7 bases from V and 3 bases from J; junction bases left unmatched: 11. The CDR3 has 15 amino acids. CDR1 and CDR2 from the germline V gene are SNHLY and FYNNEI. CDR3 amino acids: CASTNPGQGGYEQYF. CDR3 in DNA: TGTGCCAGCACCAACCCCGGACAGGGAGGCTACGAGCAGTACTTC.